This T cell receptor (beta chain) originates from a study of T-cell reconstitution after alpha-beta-depleted transplantation in children. This clonotype has at least ten counts. With 3 bases removed from V and 6 bases from J, the gap between germline ends came to 18 bases. CDR1 SGHRS and CDR2 YFSETQ come from the germline V gene. The CDR3 is made up of 15 amino acids. Library preparation (for TCRbeta) was performed with unique molecular identifiers. TCRdb passed the PCR reads through MiXCR, listing each CDR3 protein once. The sample includes roughly 670,000 distinct CDR3 sequences, around 13% of them seen just once.

Material: PBMCs, obtained before TCRalphabeta/CD19-depleted stem cell transplant. The origin of this receptor is a girl between 2 and 10 years old with congenital amegakaryocytic thrombocytopenia, due to receive a stem cell transplant. V is TRBV5-1 and J is TRBJ1-1, with a tentative D call TRBD1 (6 bases). This CDR3 reads CASSYAQGSVAEAFF. The CDR3 DNA sequence: TGCGCCAGCAGCTACGCACAGGGTTCGGTTGCTGAAGCTTTCTTT. The complete variable domain, with remaining parts taken from reference TRBV5-1 and TRBJ1-1, reads KAGVTQTPRYLIKTRGQQVTLSCSPISGHRSVSWYQQTPGQGLQFLFEYFSETQRNKGNFPGRFSGRQFSNSRSEMNVSTLELGDSALYLCASSYAQGSVAEAFFGQGTRLTVV.